This T cell receptor (beta chain) was captured by sequencing in a study of CD8 T cells in ankylosing spondylitis. Study-wide results and limits: Disease-linked clones were found to be CD8+ and relatively rare in peripheral blood. In the blood and synovial fluid of reactive arthritis, some motif variants had been previously reported. Blood of patients with ankylosing spondylitis appeared to be characterized by a TCR beta motif of eight or nine highly homologous variants.

Of note for this clonotype: Its antigen is unidentified.

From the 5' RACE reads, TCRdb called clonotypes with MiXCR, one entry per CDR3 protein. The data hold more than 400,000 distinct CDR3 sequences, with less than 6% observed a single time. This TCR was recovered from a male donor with ankylosing spondylitis. The sequencing input was blood, either unsorted or a sorted T cell fraction (not recorded which).

CDR3 amino acids: CSARKYRGDTQYF. In DNA form, the CDR3 reads TGCAGTGCTAGAAAGTACCGGGGAGATACGCAGTATTTT. This sequence joins TRBV20-1 and TRBJ2-3, with TRBD2 as a possible D gene (5 bases). Deletions cut 2 bases from V and 5 bases from J, with 11 bases between. CDR3 length equals 13 residues. The germline V gene has CDR1 DFQATT and CDR2 SNEGSKA (reference sequence).